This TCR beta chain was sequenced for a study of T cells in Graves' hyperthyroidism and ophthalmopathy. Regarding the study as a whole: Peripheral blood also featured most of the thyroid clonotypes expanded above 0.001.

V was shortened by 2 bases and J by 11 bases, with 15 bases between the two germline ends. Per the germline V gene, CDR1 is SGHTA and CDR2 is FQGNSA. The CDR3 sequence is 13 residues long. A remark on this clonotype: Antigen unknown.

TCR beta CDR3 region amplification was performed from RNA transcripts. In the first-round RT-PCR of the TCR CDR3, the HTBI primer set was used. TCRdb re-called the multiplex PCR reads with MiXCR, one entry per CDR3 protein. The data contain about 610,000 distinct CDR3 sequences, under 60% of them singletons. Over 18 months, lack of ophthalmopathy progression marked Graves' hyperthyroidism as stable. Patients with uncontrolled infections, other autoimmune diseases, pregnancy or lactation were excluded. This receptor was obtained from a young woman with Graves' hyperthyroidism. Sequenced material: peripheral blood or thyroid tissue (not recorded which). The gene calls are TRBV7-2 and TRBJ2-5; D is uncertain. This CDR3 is CASSLTSYNEQYF. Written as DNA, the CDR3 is TGTGCCAGCAGCTTAACCTCCTACAATGAGCAGTACTTC.